Below, 4 T cell receptor beta chains from the same sample are listed, as sequenced in a study of T-cell reconstitution after alpha-beta-depleted transplantation in children. Preparation of the TCRbeta library was carried out with unique molecular identifiers. TCRdb used MiXCR to reprocess the PCR reads, holding one entry per CDR3 protein. Found here are some 830,000 distinct CDR3 sequences, about 15% of them singletons; the top ten hold approximately 5%. Sequencing was performed on PBMCs, mostly from graft donor cells, taken 360 days after TCRalphabeta/CD19-depleted stem cell transplant. The receptors here all came from a male patient younger than 18 who had a stem cell transplant for acute lymphoblastic leukemia, so the T cells may come from the graft donor.

This clonotype was counted a few times. This chain links TRBV10-1 with TRBJ2-3; TRBD2 aligns across 13 bases. The CDR3 extends over 18 amino acids. The germline gives CDR1 WNHNN, CDR2 SYGVQD (reference sequence). Germline trimming cut 3 bases from V and 2 bases from J; bases unmatched to any gene: 8. The CDR3 nucleotides read TGCGCCAGCAGTGATCACGGACTAGCGGGGGCCGACACAGATACGCAGTATTTT. Translated, it gives CASSDHGLAGADTDTQYF.

The chain's CDR3 is CASSHIPSQETQYF. The CDR3 DNA follows: TGTGCCAGCAGCCACATACCATCACAAGAGACCCAGTACTTC. The chain recombines TRBV3-1 with TRBJ2-5; the D is unclear. The germline V gene encodes CDR1 LGHDT and CDR2 YNNKEL (reference sequence). The V and J ends lost 3 bases and 2 bases respectively, with 10 bases between them. CDR3 size: 14 residues.

The CDR3 coding sequence is TGTGCCAGCACAACTAACACCTACAATGAGCAGTTCTTC. This sequence encodes CASTTNTYNEQFF. The genes are TRBV19 and TRBJ2-1; no reliable D call. V was shortened by 9 bases and J by 2 bases, with 11 bases between the two germline ends. The CDR3 is 13 residues long. Germline V gene lookup returns CDR1 LNHDA and CDR2 SQIVND (reference sequence).

This clonotype has ten or more counts. V gene TRBV5-5 combines with J gene TRBJ1-5; no clear D gene. The germline CDR1 and CDR2 sequences are SGHKS and YYEKEE (reference sequence). Trimming stripped 4 bases from V and 6 bases from J, with 14 bases between. CDR3 length equals 14 residues. For the CDR3, the DNA is TGTGCCAGCAGCCGGAGGGATGAGACTCAGCCCCAGCATTTT. It encodes CASSRRDETQPQHF.